The rows below give T cell receptor beta chains drawn from one sample of a study of T cell changes during pregnancy in multiple sclerosis. Only in-frame clones appear in the TCRdb table, and some are missing; sequencing was by immunoSEQ multiplex PCR. The data hold approximately 12,000 clones, with 86% observed a single time. The sequences come from CD8+ T cells from peripheral blood mononuclear cells, collected in the second trimester of pregnancy. The receptor source for this set is a female donor in good health, enrolled as a control in a pregnancy study. Both conserved end residues are part of each CDR3. The order of the fields is J gene, D gene, clone size, V gene, CDR3 DNA, CDR3 protein. The D gene is left open where the match is weak. Clone size is not always given. Where it is, it says once, few, many or a class for expanded clones.

J gene: TRBJ2-7; D gene: TRBD2; clone size: -; V gene: TRBV19; CDR3 DNA: TGTGCCAGTGGGGGAGGGGCTGGATACGAGCAGTACTTC; CDR3 protein: CASGGGAGYEQYF
J gene: TRBJ2-6; D gene: -; clone size: -; V gene: TRBV13; CDR3 DNA: TGTGCCAGCAGCTTCGGCTCTGGGGCCAACGTCCTGACTTTC; CDR3 protein: CASSFGSGANVLTF
J gene: TRBJ2-1; D gene: -; clone size: -; V gene: TRBV27; CDR3 DNA: TGTGCCAGCAGTTTAGCAGCGGGTGACTACAATGAGCAGTTCTTC; CDR3 protein: CASSLAAGDYNEQFF
J gene: TRBJ2-7; D gene: -; clone size: -; V gene: TRBV9; CDR3 DNA: TGTGCCAGCAGCCCACAGAGTGCGGGGTACGAGCAGTACTTC; CDR3 protein: CASSPQSAGYEQYF
J gene: TRBJ2-3; D gene: -; clone size: -; V gene: TRBV6-4; CDR3 DNA: TGTGCCAGCAGTGACTCGTTAGGACAAGGAGATACGCAGTATTTT; CDR3 protein: CASSDSLGQGDTQYF
J gene: TRBJ2-5; D gene: -; clone size: -; V gene: TRBV29-1; CDR3 DNA: TGCAGCGTTGAGTTTCAGGGGCTTCCCCCCGGGGAGACCCAGTACTTC; CDR3 protein: CSVEFQGLPPGETQYF
J gene: TRBJ2-5; D gene: -; clone size: -; V gene: TRBV6-5; CDR3 DNA: TGTGCCAGCAGCTCCAAAGAGGTGGAGACCCAGTACTTC; CDR3 protein: CASSSKEVETQYF
J gene: TRBJ1-2; D gene: -; clone size: -; V gene: TRBV19; CDR3 DNA: TGTGCCACCACAGGAGACGGCTACACCTTC; CDR3 protein: CATTGDGYTF
J gene: TRBJ2-2; D gene: TRBD2; clone size: once; V gene: TRBV15; CDR3 DNA: TGTGCCACCGGGGTGGGACTAGCGGACACCGGGGAGCTGTTTTTT; CDR3 protein: CATGVGLADTGELFF
J gene: TRBJ2-1; D gene: TRBD2; clone size: -; V gene: TRBV7-6; CDR3 DNA: TGTGCCAGCGCACCTAGGACTAGTGAGGGCAATGAGCAGTTCTTC; CDR3 protein: CASAPRTSEGNEQFF
J gene: TRBJ1-2; D gene: -; clone size: -; V gene: TRBV6-1; CDR3 DNA: TGTGCCAGCAGTGTTAACGTGGCGGGGGTGTGGGATGGCTACACCTTC; CDR3 protein: CASSVNVAGVWDGYTF
J gene: TRBJ2-1; D gene: -; clone size: -; V gene: TRBV4-2; CDR3 DNA: TGTGCCAGCAGCCAAGATGAGAGTCTAAGCTCCTACAATGAGCAGTTCTTC; CDR3 protein: CASSQDESLSSYNEQFF
J gene: TRBJ2-5; D gene: TRBD2; clone size: -; V gene: TRBV29-1; CDR3 DNA: TGCAGTACGACCTCGTGGGCTAGCGGGCAAGAGACCCAGTACTTC; CDR3 protein: CSTTSWASGQETQYF
J gene: TRBJ1-5; D gene: TRBD1; clone size: -; V gene: TRBV25-1; CDR3 DNA: TGTGCCAGCAGTGAATTGGGCACAGGGGCCGATCAGCCCCAGCATTTT; CDR3 protein: CASSELGTGADQPQHF